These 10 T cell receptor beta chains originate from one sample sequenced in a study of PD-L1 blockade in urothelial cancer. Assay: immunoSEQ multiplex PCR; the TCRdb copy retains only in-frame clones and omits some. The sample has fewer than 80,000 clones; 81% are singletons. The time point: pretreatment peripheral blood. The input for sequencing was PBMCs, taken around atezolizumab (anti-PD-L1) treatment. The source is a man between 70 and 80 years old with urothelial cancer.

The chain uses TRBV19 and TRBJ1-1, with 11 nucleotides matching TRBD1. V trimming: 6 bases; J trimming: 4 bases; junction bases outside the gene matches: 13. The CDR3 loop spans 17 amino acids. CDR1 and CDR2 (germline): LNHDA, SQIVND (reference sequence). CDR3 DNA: TGTGCCAGTAGCCCCTTTTTGGACAGGGGGCTTGGCACTGAAGCTTTCTTT. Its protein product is CASSPFLDRGLGTEAFF. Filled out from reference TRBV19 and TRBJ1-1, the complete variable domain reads DGGITQSPKYLFRKEGQNVTLSCEQNLNHDAMYWYRQDPGQGLRLIYYSQIVNDFQKGDIAEGYSVSREKKESFPLTVTSAQKNPTAFYLCASSPFLDRGLGTEAFFGQGTRLTVV.

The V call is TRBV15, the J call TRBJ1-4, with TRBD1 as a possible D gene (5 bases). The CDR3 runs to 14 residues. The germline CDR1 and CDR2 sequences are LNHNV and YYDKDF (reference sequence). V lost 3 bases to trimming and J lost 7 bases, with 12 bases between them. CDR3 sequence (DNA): TGTGCCACCAGCAGGGGAGGGGAGGCTGAAAAACTGTTTTTT. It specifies CATSRGGEAEKLFF.

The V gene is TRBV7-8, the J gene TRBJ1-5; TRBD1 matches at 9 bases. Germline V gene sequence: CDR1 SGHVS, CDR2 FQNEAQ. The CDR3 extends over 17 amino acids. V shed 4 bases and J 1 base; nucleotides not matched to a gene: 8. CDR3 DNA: TGTGCCAGCAGCTACGCCTTTGACAGGGGGAGCAATCAGCCCCAGCATTTT. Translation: CASSYAFDRGSNQPQHF.

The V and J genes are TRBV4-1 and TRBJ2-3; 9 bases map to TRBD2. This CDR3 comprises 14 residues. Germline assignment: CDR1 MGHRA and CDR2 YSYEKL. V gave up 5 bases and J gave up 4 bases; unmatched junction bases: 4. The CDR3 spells CASSVSGRADTQYF. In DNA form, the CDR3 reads TGCGCCAGCAGCGTTAGCGGGAGAGCAGATACGCAGTATTTT.

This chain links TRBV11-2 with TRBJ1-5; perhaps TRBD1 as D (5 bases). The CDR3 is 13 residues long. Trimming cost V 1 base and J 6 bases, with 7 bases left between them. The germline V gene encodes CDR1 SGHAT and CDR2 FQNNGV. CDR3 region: CASSLGGGQPQHF. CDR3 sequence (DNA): TGTGCCAGCAGCTTAGGGGGCGGTCAGCCCCAGCATTTT.

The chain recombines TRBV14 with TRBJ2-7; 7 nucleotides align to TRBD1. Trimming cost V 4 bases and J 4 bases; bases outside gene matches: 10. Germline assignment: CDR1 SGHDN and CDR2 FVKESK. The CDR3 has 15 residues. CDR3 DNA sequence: TGTGCCAGCAGCCTTAGGACAGGTCGAGGGTACGAGCAGTACTTC. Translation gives CASSLRTGRGYEQYF.

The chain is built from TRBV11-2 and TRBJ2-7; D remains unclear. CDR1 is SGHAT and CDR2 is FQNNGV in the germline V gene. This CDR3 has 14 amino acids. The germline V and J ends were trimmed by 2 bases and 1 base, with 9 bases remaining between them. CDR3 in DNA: TGTGCCAGCAGCTTAATCGCAGATTCCTACGAGCAGTACTTC. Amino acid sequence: CASSLIADSYEQYF.

CDR3 loop: CASRTIQGTGSNEQFF. CDR3 bases: TGTGCCAGTAGGACAATACAGGGGACTGGCAGCAATGAGCAGTTCTTC. The chain uses TRBV19 and TRBJ2-1, with a weak D call TRBD1 (7 bases). Germline V gene lookup returns CDR1 LNHDA and CDR2 SQIVND (reference sequence). This CDR3 is 16 amino acids long. Trimming stripped 6 bases from V and 6 bases from J, with 21 bases between.

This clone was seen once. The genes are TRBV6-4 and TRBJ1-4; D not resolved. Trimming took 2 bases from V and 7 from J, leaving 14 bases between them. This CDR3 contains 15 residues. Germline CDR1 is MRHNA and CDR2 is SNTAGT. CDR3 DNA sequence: TGTGCCAGCAGTGACGCTTTACTATGGAGTGAAAAACTGTTTTTT. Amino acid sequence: CASSDALLWSEKLFF.

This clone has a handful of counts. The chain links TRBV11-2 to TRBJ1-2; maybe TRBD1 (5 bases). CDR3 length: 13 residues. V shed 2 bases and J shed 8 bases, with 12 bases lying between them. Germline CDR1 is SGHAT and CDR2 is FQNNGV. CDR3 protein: CASSLWGDDGYTF. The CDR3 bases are TGTGCCAGCAGCTTATGGGGGGATGACGGCTACACCTTC.